The T cell receptor beta chain described here comes from a study of T cell changes during pregnancy in multiple sclerosis. After removal of 4 bases from V and 7 bases from J, the junction contained 15 bases not matched to a gene. This CDR3 spans 16 amino acids. Germline values: CDR1 SEHNR, CDR2 FQNEAQ (reference sequence). TCRdb keeps only in-frame clones here, not all; method: immunoSEQ multiplex PCR. In the table there are some 74,000 clones, around 92% of which are singletons. The chain joins TRBV7-9 to TRBJ2-7; 8 nucleotides align to TRBD2. The sample here was peripheral blood, taken before pregnancy. The source is a female donor with multiple sclerosis, enrolled in a pregnancy study. The CDR3 is CASSSHDSGVAGEQYF. The CDR3 bases are TGTGCCAGCAGCTCCCACGATAGCGGGGTAGCTGGGGAGCAGTACTTC.